These T cell receptor beta chains were read from a single sample in a study of identical twins. TCRdb passed the 5' RACE reads through MiXCR, listing each CDR3 protein once. The data hold about 790,000 distinct CDR3 sequences, with 15% to 20% observed a single time. This sample was shared with a second study, whose subject was T cells expressing NK-cell markers.

The specimen was PBMCs. Receptor source: a woman aged 18-30 years in good health. The CDR3 runs from the conserved cysteine through the conserved F or W. The D gene is left open where the match is weak. Size is stated for part of the rows, as once, few or many counts, or as a class when the clone is expanded.

.	.	TRBV7-8	TRBJ2-3	TGTGCCAGCAGCTTCCGGGACTCCGAGTGGGATACGCAGTATTTT	CASSFRDSEWDTQYF
.	.	TRBV20-1	TRBJ2-7	TGCAGCGCCGCGGGACAAAAAGGCACCTACGAGCAGTACTTC	CSAAGQKGTYEQYF
.	TRBD2	TRBV25-1	TRBJ2-2	TGTGCCAGCAGTGAACGAACTAGCGGCCTTGATACCGGGGAGCTGTTTTTT	CASSERTSGLDTGELFF
few	TRBD1	TRBV6-5	TRBJ2-6	TGTGCCAGCAGTTACTCGGGCCGGACAGGAAGCTCTGGGGCCAACGTCCTGACTTTC	CASSYSGRTGSSGANVLTF
few	.	TRBV29-1	TRBJ1-2	TGCAGCGTTGAAATGGAATATGGCTACACCTTC	CSVEMEYGYTF
.	.	TRBV29-1	TRBJ2-5	TGCAGCGCCTACACCAGGGAGACCCAGTACTTC	CSAYTRETQYF
.	TRBD1	TRBV25-1	TRBJ2-7	TGTGCCAGCGGACAGGGGCTCTACGAGCAGTACTTC	CASGQGLYEQYF
.	TRBD1	TRBV5-1	TRBJ2-7	TGCGCCAGCAGCTGGGGACAGGGTGACGAGCAGTACTTC	CASSWGQGDEQYF
few	.	TRBV5-1	TRBJ2-1	TGCGCCAGCAGCTTGCAACAGGGCTACAATGAGCAGTTCTTC	CASSLQQGYNEQFF
few	TRBD2	TRBV5-1	TRBJ2-2	TGCGCCAGCGCCACTGCGGGGGGCACCGGGGAGCTGTTTTTT	CASATAGGTGELFF
.	TRBD2	TRBV5-1	TRBJ2-7	TGCGCCAGCAGCTTGGGGGCCAGCGGGAGAAGGTACGAGCAGTACTTC	CASSLGASGRRYEQYF
.	TRBD1	TRBV7-8	TRBJ1-4	TGTGCCAGCAGCTTCCCAGGGGGGGAAAAACTGTTTTTT	CASSFPGGEKLFF
.	TRBD2	TRBV7-9	TRBJ2-1	TGTGCCAGCAGCTCCCCCGGGCGGGGGGTTTACAATGAGCAGTTCTTC	CASSSPGRGVYNEQFF
.	TRBD2	TRBV20-1	TRBJ2-5	TGCAGCGGAGCGGGGGGGCAGGAGACCCAGTACTTC	CSGAGGQETQYF
.	.	TRBV4-2	TRBJ2-5	TGTGCCAGCAGCCAAGATTCGGGGGGCAGAGAGACCCAGTACTTC	CASSQDSGGRETQYF
.	.	TRBV18	TRBJ2-3	TGTGCCAGCTCATCCCCAGACTCTACAAGAGGGACAGATACGCAGTATTTT	CASSSPDSTRGTDTQYF
few	.	TRBV11-2	TRBJ1-1	TGTGCCAGCAGCTTAGTCGAGTCTTCAGGGCTCGGGGTCACTGAAGCTTTCTTT	CASSLVESSGLGVTEAFF
few	.	TRBV12-3/TRBV12-4	TRBJ2-1	TGTGCCAGCAGTTTGGGGATAGCCAATGAGCAGTTCTTC	CASSLGIANEQFF
few	TRBD2	TRBV7-8	TRBJ2-3	TGTGCCAGCAGCTTACCGGGCCCACGGGAGGGGACAGATACGCAGTATTTT	CASSLPGPREGTDTQYF
.	.	TRBV15	TRBJ2-1	TGTGCCACCAGCAGAGAGATCAATGAGCAGTTCTTC	CATSREINEQFF
few	TRBD1	TRBV12-3/TRBV12-4	TRBJ2-2	TGTGCCAGCAGTCGACGCCGAGGGACAGGGAGGACCGGGGAGCTGTTTTTT	CASSRRRGTGRTGELFF
few	.	TRBV12-3/TRBV12-4	TRBJ2-3	TGTGCCAGCAGCCCCGGGTTTTTGGTTTCAGATACGCAGTATTTT	CASSPGFLVSDTQYF
.	TRBD2	TRBV9	TRBJ2-3	TGTGCCAGCAGCGTGGGGCGGGGACTAGGACCCACAGATACGCAGTATTTT	CASSVGRGLGPTDTQYF
few	.	TRBV20-1	TRBJ2-3	TGCAGTGCTAGAGATCAGAGGGGTGGCACAGATACGCAGTATTTT	CSARDQRGGTDTQYF
.	.	TRBV3-1	TRBJ2-3	TGTGCCAGCAGCCAAGACTCCGATACGCAGTATTTT	CASSQDSDTQYF
.	.	TRBV20-1	TRBJ1-1	TGCAGTGCTAGGCACGGCGGGGTCCAGGACACTGAAGCTTTCTTT	CSARHGGVQDTEAFF
few	.	TRBV5-1	TRBJ2-1	TGCGCCAGCAGCTTGGAGGCAGCTAGCTCCTACAATGAGCAGTTCTTC	CASSLEAASSYNEQFF
few	TRBD1	TRBV11-2	TRBJ2-1	TGTGCCAGCAGCAAGGGACAGGGATACAATGAGCAGTTCTTC	CASSKGQGYNEQFF
few	.	TRBV6-2/TRBV6-3	TRBJ2-7	TGTGCCAGCAGACCCGACAGGATCCTTTACGAGCAGTACTTC	CASRPDRILYEQYF
few	.	TRBV20-1	TRBJ2-7	TGCAGTGCCCTATCCCTGGGGGTTCACGAGCAGTACTTC	CSALSLGVHEQYF
.	.	TRBV11-3	TRBJ2-3	TGTGCCAGCAGCTTAGACCGTGCCGGAAGCACAGATACGCAGTATTTT	CASSLDRAGSTDTQYF
many	TRBD1	TRBV6-1	TRBJ1-2	TGTGCCAGCAGTCGGACAGGATTGGGTGGAGGCTACACCTTC	CASSRTGLGGGYTF
few	.	TRBV29-1	TRBJ2-7	TGCAGCGTTGAATTAGGTTACGAGCAGTACTTC	CSVELGYEQYF
few	.	TRBV5-1	TRBJ2-6	TGCGCCAGCAGCTTGGCCGGGCAGCTTGGGGCCAACGTCCTGACTTTC	CASSLAGQLGANVLTF
.	TRBD2	TRBV12-3/TRBV12-4	TRBJ2-7	TGTGCCAGCAGTGGCCCGGGGGGGCTGGGCGAGCAGTACTTC	CASSGPGGLGEQYF
few	.	TRBV29-1	TRBJ2-2	TGCAGCGTTGTACAGCGAGCGAACACCGGGGAGCTGTTTTTT	CSVVQRANTGELFF
few	.	TRBV12-3/TRBV12-4	TRBJ1-1	TGTGCCAGCAGTTTAGCCGCACGAGGGAACACTGAAGCTTTCTTT	CASSLAARGNTEAFF
.	TRBD1	TRBV11-2	TRBJ2-1	TGTGCCAGCAGCTTAGTTTATGGGACAGGGATTAGCTTGGATGAGCAGTTCTTC	CASSLVYGTGISLDEQFF
.	.	TRBV5-1	TRBJ2-3	TGCGCCAGCAGCCTCCGGCCGGGCCACTCAGCGGATACGCAGTATTTT	CASSLRPGHSADTQYF
.	.	TRBV2	TRBJ2-3	TGTGCCAGCAGGGGGGAGAACACAGATACGCAGTATTTT	CASRGENTDTQYF
.	.	TRBV12-3/TRBV12-4	TRBJ2-3	TGTGCCAGCAGTCCCCGACCCCTAGACGTAACGCAGTATTTT	CASSPRPLDVTQYF
few	.	TRBV7-9	TRBJ2-7	TGTGCCAGCGAAGATCCAGCGCTACCCTACGAGCAGTACTTC	CASEDPALPYEQYF
.	.	TRBV5-8	TRBJ1-2	TGTGCCAGCAGCATTCAACCGGGACGGAGTCAGGGCTACACCTTC	CASSIQPGRSQGYTF
.	TRBD1	TRBV5-1	TRBJ2-5	TGCGCCAGCAGTCCCGGGACAGGGGGCGAGACCCAGTACTTC	CASSPGTGGETQYF
few	.	TRBV12-3/TRBV12-4	TRBJ1-1	TGTGCCAGCAGTTTCGGTCCACCAGCTTTCTTT	CASSFGPPAFF